This T cell receptor beta chain originates from a study of T cells after somatic rescue of genetic block (dated by TCRdb to about 2020). Looking at the study overall: The study assessed how robust, over the long term, a T-cell system was when the system had developed through somatic rescue of a genetic block in T-cell development.

Receptors were amplified or captured by the immunoSEQ multiplex PCR assay. The table comes from immuneACCESS by way of TCRdb, which keeps in-frame sequences with V and J called. Part of the clones is missing from these tables; in studies checked, under half for an unresolved V gene and the rest for unknown reasons. In this sample the table shows roughly 120,000 clones, over 80% of which occur a single time. The top ten clones comprise 1.4% of the sample. The CDR3 starts with the cysteine, ends with the phenylalanine, and has 14 residues. Only CDR3 DNA remains: 42 bases, in frame from the first base. Here V drops 10 bases and J drops 3 bases, and the junction holds 6 bases not matched to any gene. Via the germline V gene, CDR1 is ENHRY and CDR2 SYGVKD. This clone was observed a few times. Which antigen it targets is not known. It has no much larger one-base neighbor in the sample; base qualities were not kept.

The chain uses TRBV10-3 and TRBJ1-6; the central 7 bases match TRBD1. Source material: peripheral blood mononuclear cells (PBMCs). The receptor was isolated from a woman aged 18-35 years. CDR3 region: CATSGDSYNSPLHF. The DNA sequence is TGTGCCACCTCGGGGGACAGCTATAATTCACCCCTCCACTTT.